This T cell receptor (beta chain) comes out of a study of T cells in women clearing cervical HPV infection (dated by TCRdb to the late 2010s). Study-level background: The cases were over 20 women with histologically confirmed HPV16-related CIN3 or worse, and 2 of these cases were invasive cancers. The controls were 25 or so women whose single incident HPV16 infection cleared within 12 months with no development of precancer or cancer. Blood from cases was collected at the visit where the lesion was first found, while blood from controls was collected once the infection could no longer be detected. Among cases, blood sampling occurred a median of 149 days after lesion detection, with an interquartile range of roughly 90 to 200 days. Because only a few women had HLA typing data, the possibility that HLA type acted as a confounder could not be ruled out. Nested within Costa Rica's Guanacaste HPV Natural History Study, an exploratory proof-of-principle case-control study compared TCR repertoires across cervical HPV16 outcomes. Cases and controls were matched on year of sample collection and on age within five years. Median age was 34 years in cases versus around 40 in controls, and baseline characteristics did not differ significantly. The parent cohort enrolled approximately 9,200 women aged 18 or older in Guanacaste, Costa Rica, during about 1992 to 1994 and followed them for approximately 7 years. As quality controls, five blinded duplicates were added to each group, bringing the total to approximately 60 samples made up of roughly 50 participants and some ten replicates. The investigation overall reported the following: Because the number of T cells in each sample was unknown, differences in richness could reflect differing T-cell content rather than repertoire biology. Across sequencing depths, CIN3+ cases showed significantly higher TCR repertoire richness than controls, but evenness did not differ between the groups. The cross-sectional design could not show whether the associations came before the infection or were a result of it, and neither effector/memory subsets nor HPV-specific T cells were isolated. TRBV6-7 relative abundance was lower in cases than in controls (around 0.11% versus 0.16%; Bonferroni P = 0.0008). Random forest classifiers combining richness and V gene abundances distinguished cases from controls with an estimated AUC of roughly 0.83.

In the germline V gene, CDR1 corresponds to SGHRS and CDR2 to YFSETQ. Trimming takes 0 bases off V and 3 bases off J; junction bases not matched to a gene: 2. The CDR3 spans 16 residues, from the cysteine through the phenylalanine. Of the CDR3's DNA, 39 bases were read; they are in frame from base 1. TCR beta CDR3 regions were amplified by multiplex PCR using the immunoSEQ assay from an average of about 1,200 ng genomic DNA per sample. The assay corrected primer bias using a complete synthetic TCR repertoire to establish an amplification baseline. The amplicons were sequenced using the Illumina platform. The authors' pipeline ran thus. Error correction of the sequences involved clustering with frequency ratios plus a modified nearest-neighbor algorithm, after which the sequences were analyzed in the immunoSEQ Analyzer using IMGT gene definitions. At each rarefaction depth, TCR richness and evenness were averaged over 20 rarefaction repeats, and samples with fewer sequences than the depth were excluded. Wilcoxon rank sum tests with FDR correction were used to compare relative abundances of V, D and J genes between the groups. For the blinded duplicates, the intraclass correlation was 95.6% for TCR richness and averaged 76.4% across some 66 gene segments. TCRdb re-hosts the immuneACCESS table, in-frame sequences only. Its copies lack some clones; in the studies checked, an unresolved V gene accounts for under half of them, and the cause for the rest is not known. V and J calls and clone size are as listed in that table; D and trimming were resolved from the DNA. The data table for this sample lists some 40,000 clones. The top ten constitute more than 1% of the sample.

Every participant had a single incident cervical HPV16 infection, and women with prevalent HPV16 infections were excluded. Cervical HPV DNA was detected with MY09/MY11 PCR, and genotyping was done with dot-blot hybridization. About 14 mL of heparinized blood were centrifuged, and the buffy coat was split into aliquots, frozen at -30 degrees C, and then kept at -80 degrees C. QIAGEN kits were used to extract genomic DNA from buffy coat specimens. Comments on this clone: Its antigen has not been determined. The read terminates 3 residues ahead of where the CDR3 ends, so the germline J gene completes it.

What was sequenced was blood buffy coat. This sequence originates from a woman aged 18 to 75 with a cervical HPV16 infection that either progressed to CIN3+ or cleared (not recorded which). The chain is encoded by TRBV5-1 joined to TRBJ2-2; 10 central nucleotides agree with TRBD2. CDR3 bases read: TGCGCCAGCAGCTTGGGGACTAGCGGATACACCGGGGAG. Its translation reads: CASSLGTSGYTGE. The CDR3 in its entirety is CASSLGTSGYTGELFF.